These 28 T cell receptor beta chains came from one sample sequenced in a study of blood T cell repertoires in COVID-19. TCRdb's copy holds only in-frame clones and misses some; the assay was immunoSEQ multiplex PCR. This table holds approximately 150,000 clones, approximately 85% found once. Material: peripheral blood. These receptors were collected from an elderly woman with COVID-19, enrolled during active disease.

DNA for the CDR3: TGTGCCTGGAGTACGGGACTAGCGGGAGTCAATGAGCAGTTCTTC. This gives the protein CAWSTGLAGVNEQFF. The V gene is TRBV30, the J gene TRBJ2-1, with TRBD2 matching over 14 bases. This CDR3 has 15 amino acids. The germline gives CDR1 GTSNPN, CDR2 SVGIG (reference sequence). V was pared by 2 bases and J by 6 bases, with 3 bases of the junction left unmatched.

This clone is a singleton in its sample. The rearrangement joins TRBV24-1 to TRBJ1-2; weak D call: TRBD1 (5 bases). Germline V gene data show CDR1 as KGHDR and CDR2 as SFDVKD. The CDR3 is 12 amino acids. The V gene lost 8 bases and the J gene lost 2 bases, with 8 bases spanning the gap. In DNA form, the CDR3 reads TGTGCCACCAACGACAGAAACTATGGCTACACCTTC. Protein product: CATNDRNYGYTF.

The chain carries TRBV11-2 and TRBJ2-1; 10 bases match TRBD2. This CDR3 spans 17 amino acids. Germline-derived CDR1 and CDR2 are SGHAT and FQNNGV. Trimming cost V 0 bases and J 4 bases; bases outside gene matches: 6. The CDR3: CASSLDQRGGGYNEQFF. CDR3 sequence (DNA): TGTGCCAGCAGCTTAGACCAGCGGGGGGGCGGTTACAATGAGCAGTTCTTC.

This chain links TRBV3-1 (or the pseudogene TRBV3-2) with TRBJ2-5; D is possibly TRBD2 (6 bases). This CDR3 has 13 amino acids. Trimming took off 5 bases at V and 1 base at J, with 8 bases between the two ends. CDR1 and CDR2 (germline): LGHDT, YNNKEL (reference sequence). The CDR3 loop is CASSGGVQETQYF. The CDR3 DNA sequence: TGTGCCAGCAGCGGAGGGGTCCAAGAGACCCAGTACTTC.

This chain links TRBV10-2 with TRBJ2-7; 9 bases fit TRBD2. The CDR3 consists of 15 residues. Trimming cost V 4 bases and J 6 bases; bases outside gene matches: 10. Germline V gives CDR1 WSHSY, CDR2 SAAADI. The CDR3, as DNA: TGCGCCAGCAGTGGGGCGGGGGGGCCCTGGGGCGAGCAGTACTTC. Translated, it gives CASSGAGGPWGEQYF.

The rearrangement links TRBV6-5 to TRBJ2-7; D is unclear. Germline V gene data show CDR1 as MNHEY and CDR2 as SVGAGI. CDR3 length: 16 residues. Trimming cost V 0 bases and J 2 bases, with 14 bases left between them. CDR3 region: CASSYSTSGTTYEQYF. The CDR3 nucleotides are TGTGCCAGCAGTTACTCGACATCAGGAACCACCTACGAGCAGTACTTC.

V gene TRBV9 combines with J gene TRBJ1-5; possible D gene TRBD1, 5 bases. Germline CDR1 reads SGDLS; CDR2 reads YYNGEE. The CDR3 is made up of 14 amino acids. Trimming stripped 4 bases from V and 5 bases from J, with 13 bases between. This CDR3 is CASSPRGYDQPQHF. The CDR3 coding sequence is TGTGCCAGCAGCCCCCGGGGGTACGATCAGCCCCAGCATTTT.

This clone turned up a few times. The identical CDR3 is also encoded by other nucleotide sequences in the sample. J is TRBJ2-6 and V is TRBV2; D perhaps matches TRBD1 (5 bases). Germline CDR1 reads SNHLY; CDR2 reads FYNNEI. The length of the CDR3 is 14 residues. V lost 6 bases and J lost 4, with 10 bases in between. The CDR3 region has the DNA TGTGCCAGCAGACAGGCTTCAGGGGCCAACGTCCTGACTTTC. Its translation: CASRQASGANVLTF.

Here the CDR3 DNA reads TGTGCCAGCAGTACCACAACAGGGGACGAGCAGTACTTC. Translation gives CASSTTTGDEQYF. The rearrangement joins TRBV7-3 to TRBJ2-7; TRBD1 agrees at 7 bases. V trimming: 6 bases; J trimming: 5 bases; junction bases outside the gene matches: 7. CDR1 and CDR2 (germline): SGHTA, FQGTGA. The CDR3 loop spans 13 amino acids.

The gene calls are TRBV28 and TRBJ1-2; D unresolved. This CDR3 has 12 amino acids. Trimming pared 2 bases from V and 5 bases from J, leaving 6 bases between. Germline V gene data show CDR1 as MDHEN and CDR2 as SYDVKM. CDR3 amino acids: CASSLRLYGYTF. Here the CDR3 DNA reads TGTGCCAGCAGTTTAAGACTTTATGGCTACACCTTC.

The chain joins TRBV6-2 or TRBV6-3 to TRBJ1-6, with D perhaps matching TRBD1 (6 bases). The ends were cut back, 6 bases at V and 0 bases at J, with 24 bases in the middle. This CDR3 comprises 20 residues. Germline V gene sequence: CDR1 MNHEY, CDR2 SVGEGT. CDR3 amino acids: CASSFSRTYRASSYNSPLHF. The CDR3 nucleotides read TGTGCCAGCAGCTTCTCCCGAACCTACAGGGCGAGCTCCTATAATTCACCCCTCCACTTT.

This rearrangement joins TRBV11-2 to TRBJ2-7; the match to TRBD2 covers 12 bases. V was clipped by 4 bases and J by 5 bases; unmatched bases: 3. The CDR3 runs to 14 residues. In germline, CDR1 is SGHAT, CDR2 FQNNGV. Here the CDR3 reads CASSSRTSGNEQYF. As DNA, the CDR3 is TGTGCCAGCAGCTCAAGGACTAGCGGGAACGAGCAGTACTTC.

The genes are TRBV19 and TRBJ1-3; no clear D gene. The CDR3 consists of 10 residues. Germline V gives CDR1 LNHDA, CDR2 SQIVND (reference sequence). The V and J ends lost 8 bases and 3 bases respectively, with 2 bases between them. The CDR3 here is CASYGNTIYF. As DNA, the CDR3 is TGTGCCAGTTATGGAAACACCATATATTTT.

The chain joins TRBV5-4 to TRBJ2-7; D gene unclear. The CDR3 length is 15 residues. The V end was cut by 0 bases, the J end by 2 bases, with 12 bases between. Germline assignment: CDR1 SGHNT and CDR2 YYREEE (reference sequence). As DNA, the CDR3 is TGTGCCAGCAGCTTGGTTGGTGGGCCAGCCTACGAGCAGTACTTC. Protein: CASSLVGGPAYEQYF.

This chain joins TRBV28 and TRBJ2-7; 9 bases are shared with TRBD1. Germline assignment: CDR1 MDHEN and CDR2 SYDVKM. Trimming cost V 1 base and J 3 bases; bases outside gene matches: 4. This CDR3 comprises 15 residues. The CDR3 loop reads CASSLSGQGRYEQYF. DNA of the CDR3: TGTGCCAGCAGTTTATCTGGACAGGGGCGCTACGAGCAGTACTTC.

The chain is built from TRBV5-1 and TRBJ1-5; D remains unclear. There are 14 residues in the CDR3. V was pared by 0 bases and J by 1 base, with 5 bases between. Germline lookup yields CDR1 SGHRS and CDR2 YFSETQ. The CDR3 region has the DNA TGCGCCAGCAGCTTGGGTGTAAGCAATCAGCCCCAGCATTTT. It is translated as CASSLGVSNQPQHF.

The V call is TRBV7-3, the J call TRBJ2-7, with 11 positions matching TRBD2. CDR1 SGHTA and CDR2 FQGTGA come from the germline V gene. The CDR3 loop spans 14 amino acids. Trimming removed 6 bases from V and 4 bases from J; junction bases left unmatched: 5. The CDR3 region is CASSWTSGPYEQYF. The CDR3 DNA reads as TGTGCCAGCAGTTGGACTAGCGGGCCTTACGAGCAGTACTTC.

Written as DNA, the CDR3 is TGTGCCAGCAGGATGGGACAGGGGAACACTGAAGCTTTCTTT. It specifies CASRMGQGNTEAFF. The V and J genes are TRBV6-5 and TRBJ1-1, with TRBD1 matching 9 bases. Germline assignment: CDR1 MNHEY and CDR2 SVGAGI. The ends lost 6 bases at V and 1 base at J; junction bases unmatched: 3. The CDR3 loop spans 14 amino acids.

The chain recombines TRBV2 with TRBJ2-1; 8 bases align to TRBD2. The CDR3 extends over 16 amino acids. CDR1 and CDR2 (germline): SNHLY, FYNNEI. Trimming at V came to 1 base and at J to 3 bases, leaving 5 bases not matched to a gene. CDR3 sequence reads: CASSEVGRAGYNEQFF. CDR3 nucleotide sequence: TGTGCCAGCAGTGAAGTCGGGAGGGCGGGCTACAATGAGCAGTTCTTC.

This clone was picked up one time. The DNA is left out, because the CDR3 cannot be placed on it with certainty; the CDR3 is given as TCRdb lists it. This sequence joins TRBV12-3 or TRBV12-4 and TRBJ2-3; TRBD2 is taken as the D call from the table, unchecked against the DNA. The CDR3 numbers 13 amino acids, ends counted. The CDR3 loop is CASSFGGGNNPYF.

This chain uses TRBV4-3 with TRBJ1-1; a weak D match, TRBD1 (6 bases). Germline lookup yields CDR1 LGHNA and CDR2 YSLEER. Trimming removed 1 base from V and 0 bases from J, with 12 bases in between. The CDR3 totals 16 residues. CDR3 loop: CASSQGPGQMNTEAFF. CDR3 DNA sequence: TGCGCCAGCAGCCAAGGACCGGGACAAATGAACACTGAAGCTTTCTTT.

This clone was seen just once. The chain has TRBV30 and TRBJ2-7, with D perhaps TRBD2 (5 bases). The V gene's germline CDR1 is GTSNPN and CDR2 SVGIG (reference sequence). With 6 bases removed from V and 4 bases from J, the gap between germline ends came to 19 bases. This CDR3 comprises 14 residues. The chain's CDR3 is CACSPRTFSYEQYF. In DNA, the CDR3 is TGTGCCTGTTCTCCCCGGACTTTTAGTTACGAGCAGTACTTC.

This chain joins TRBV18 and TRBJ1-1; D is perhaps TRBD1 (6 bases). The CDR3 consists of 16 residues. Germline loops: CDR1 KGHSH, CDR2 LQKENI. Trimming shortened V by 4 bases and J by 0 bases, and 15 bases separated the two germline ends. The CDR3, as DNA: TGTGCCAGCTCACTTTTTAGGACAGTCATGAACACTGAAGCTTTCTTT. Its translation is CASSLFRTVMNTEAFF.

The chain couples TRBV4-2 to TRBJ2-3; TRBD2 matches at 15 bases. Germline V gene data show CDR1 as LGHNA and CDR2 as YNFKEQ. V lost 0 bases, J lost 0 bases, and 7 bases stayed unmatched. The CDR3 extends over 20 amino acids. CDR3 amino acids: CASSQDLGLAGGRSTDTQYF. CDR3 nucleotides: TGTGCCAGCAGCCAAGATTTGGGACTAGCGGGGGGACGTAGCACAGATACGCAGTATTTT.

The chain uses TRBV9 and TRBJ2-3; D gene uncertain. There are 13 residues in the CDR3. V was shortened by 1 base and J by 12 bases, with 15 bases between the two germline ends. From germline, CDR1 is SGDLS and CDR2 YYNGEE. CDR3 residues: CASSVLGLSEQYF. CDR3 coding DNA: TGTGCCAGCAGCGTACTAGGTCTAAGTGAACAGTATTTT.

J is TRBJ1-1 and V is TRBV11-3; D not resolved. CDR1 and CDR2 from the germline V gene are SGHNT and YENEEA. CDR3 length equals 14 residues. The V end lost 1 base, the J end lost 3 bases, and 9 bases lay between the germline ends. The CDR3 sequence: CASSLGRGYTEAFF. Here the CDR3 DNA reads TGTGCCAGCAGCTTAGGACGGGGATACACTGAAGCTTTCTTT.

The chain uses TRBV9 and TRBJ2-7, with 8 positions matching TRBD2. The germline gives CDR1 SGDLS, CDR2 YYNGEE. V trimming: 4 bases; J trimming: 10 bases; junction bases outside the gene matches: 13. The CDR3 runs 14 residues. CDR3 loop: CASSRDSYREGQYF. The CDR3 DNA reads as TGTGCCAGCAGCCGTGACAGTTACCGGGAGGGCCAGTACTTC. The whole variable domain, filled in from reference TRBV9 and TRBJ2-7, reads DSGVTQTPKHLITATGQRVTLRCSPRSGDLSVYWYQQSLDQGLQFLIQYYNGEERAKGNILERFSAQQFPDLHSELNLSSLELGDSALYFCASSRDSYREGQYFGPGTRLTVT.

This chain connects TRBV28 to TRBJ1-2; 7 bases are a match to TRBD1. The CDR3 loop spans 16 amino acids. Germline CDR1 and CDR2: MDHEN and SYDVKM. Trimming took 2 bases from V and 8 from J; bases not matched to a gene: 14. CDR3 sequence (DNA): TGTGCCAGCAGTTTAGGGGGGATGAGGGGGCCTGGAGGCTACACCTTC. This translates into CASSLGGMRGPGGYTF.